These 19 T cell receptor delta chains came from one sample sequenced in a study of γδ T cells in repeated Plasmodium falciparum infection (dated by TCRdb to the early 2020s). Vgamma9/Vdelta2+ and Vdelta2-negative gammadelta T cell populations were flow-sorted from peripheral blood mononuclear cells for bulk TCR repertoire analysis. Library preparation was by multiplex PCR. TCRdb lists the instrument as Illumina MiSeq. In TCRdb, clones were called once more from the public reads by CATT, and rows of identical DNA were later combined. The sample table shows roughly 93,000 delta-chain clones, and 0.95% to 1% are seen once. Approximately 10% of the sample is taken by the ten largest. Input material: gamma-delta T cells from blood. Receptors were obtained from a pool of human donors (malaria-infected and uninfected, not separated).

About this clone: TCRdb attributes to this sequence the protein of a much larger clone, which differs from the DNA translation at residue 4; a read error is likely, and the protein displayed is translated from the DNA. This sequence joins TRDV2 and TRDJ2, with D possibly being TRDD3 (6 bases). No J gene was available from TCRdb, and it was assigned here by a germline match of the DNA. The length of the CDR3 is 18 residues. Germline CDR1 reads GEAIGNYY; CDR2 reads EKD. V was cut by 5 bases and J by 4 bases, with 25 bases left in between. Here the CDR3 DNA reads TGTGCCTGTGTCACTCTTGAGGGGGACGGTCACTCGACAGCACAACTCTTCTTT. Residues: CACVTLEGDGHSTAQLFF.

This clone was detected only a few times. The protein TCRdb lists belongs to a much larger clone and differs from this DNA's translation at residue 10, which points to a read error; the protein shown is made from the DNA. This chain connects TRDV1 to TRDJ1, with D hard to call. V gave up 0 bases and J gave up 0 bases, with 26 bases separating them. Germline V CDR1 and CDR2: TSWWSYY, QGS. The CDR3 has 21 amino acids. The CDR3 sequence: CALGELFLPDSDRADTDKLIF. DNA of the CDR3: TGTGCTCTTGGGGAACTTTTTCTACCGGACTCCGATCGTGCGGACACCGATAAACTCATCTTT.

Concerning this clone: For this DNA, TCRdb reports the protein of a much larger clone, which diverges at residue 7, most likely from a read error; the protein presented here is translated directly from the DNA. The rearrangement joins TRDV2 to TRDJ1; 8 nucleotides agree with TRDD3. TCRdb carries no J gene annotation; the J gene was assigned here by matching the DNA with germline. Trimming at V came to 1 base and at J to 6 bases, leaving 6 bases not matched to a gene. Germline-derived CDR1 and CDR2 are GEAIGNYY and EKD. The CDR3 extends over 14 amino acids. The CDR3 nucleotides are TGTGCCTGTGACACAATGAGGGATACGCATAAACTCATCTTT. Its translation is CACDTMRDTHKLIF.

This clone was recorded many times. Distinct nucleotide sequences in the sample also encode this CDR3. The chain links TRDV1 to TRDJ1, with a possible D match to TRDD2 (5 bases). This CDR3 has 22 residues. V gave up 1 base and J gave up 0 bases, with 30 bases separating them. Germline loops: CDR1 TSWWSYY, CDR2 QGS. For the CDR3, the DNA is TGTGCTCTTGGGGAACCTTACTACGTGGGTCCCATCCCTACGCCATACACCGATAAACTCATCTTT. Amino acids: CALGEPYYVGPIPTPYTDKLIF.

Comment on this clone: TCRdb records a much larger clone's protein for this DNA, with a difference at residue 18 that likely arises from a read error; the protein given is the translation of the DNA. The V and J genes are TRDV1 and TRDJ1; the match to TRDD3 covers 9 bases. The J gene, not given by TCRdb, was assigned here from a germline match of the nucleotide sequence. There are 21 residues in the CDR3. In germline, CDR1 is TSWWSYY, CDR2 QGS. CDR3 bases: TGTGCTCTTGGGGAACTAGTTGCAAGGTGGGGGATAGATAGGTACACCGATAGACTCATCTTT. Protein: CALGELVARWGIDRYTDRLIF.

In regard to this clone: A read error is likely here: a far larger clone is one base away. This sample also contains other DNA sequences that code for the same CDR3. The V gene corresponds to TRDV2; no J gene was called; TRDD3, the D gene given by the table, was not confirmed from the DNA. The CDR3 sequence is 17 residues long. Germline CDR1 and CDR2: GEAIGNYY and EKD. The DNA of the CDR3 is TGTGCCTGTGACACCAAACTCCGGGGGGATACAGCCGATAAGCTCATCTTT. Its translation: CACDTKLRGDTADKLIF.

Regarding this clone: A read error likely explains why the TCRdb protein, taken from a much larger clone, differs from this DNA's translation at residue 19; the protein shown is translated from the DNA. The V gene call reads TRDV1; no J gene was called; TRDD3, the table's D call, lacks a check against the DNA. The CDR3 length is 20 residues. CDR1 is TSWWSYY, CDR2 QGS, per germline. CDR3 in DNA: TGTGCTCTTGGGGAACTTCCTCCCCCTCTGGGGGATCTGTACACCGATAAACTCACCTTT. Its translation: CALGELPPPLGDLYTDKLTF.

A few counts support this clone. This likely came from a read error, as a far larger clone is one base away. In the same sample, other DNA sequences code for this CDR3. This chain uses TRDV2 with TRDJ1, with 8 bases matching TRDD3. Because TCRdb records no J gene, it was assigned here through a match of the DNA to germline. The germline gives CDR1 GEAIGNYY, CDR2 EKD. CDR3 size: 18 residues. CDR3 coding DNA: TGTGCTGTCCGGCGGACTGGGGGTCCCCTTTTAAACACCGACAAACTCATCTTT. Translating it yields CAVRRTGGPLLNTDKLIF.

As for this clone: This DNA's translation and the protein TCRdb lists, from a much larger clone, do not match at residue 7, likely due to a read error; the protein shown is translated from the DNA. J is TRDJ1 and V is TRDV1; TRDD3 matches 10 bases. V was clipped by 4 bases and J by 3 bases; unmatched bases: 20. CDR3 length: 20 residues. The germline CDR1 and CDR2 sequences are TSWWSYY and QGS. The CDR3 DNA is TGTGCTCTTGGGGTCAAGCACTGGGGGATCCCTCCTCCTGGCCCCGATAAACTCATCTTT. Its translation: CALGVKHWGIPPPGPDKLIF.

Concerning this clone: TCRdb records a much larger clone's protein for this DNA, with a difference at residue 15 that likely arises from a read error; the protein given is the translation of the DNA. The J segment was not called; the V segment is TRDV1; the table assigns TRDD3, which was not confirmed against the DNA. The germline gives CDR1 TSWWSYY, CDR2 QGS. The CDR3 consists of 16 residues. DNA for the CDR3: TGTGCTCTTGGGGAACTCTCCTTCTTCTACACCGATAAACTCACCTTT. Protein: CALGELSFFYTDKLTF.

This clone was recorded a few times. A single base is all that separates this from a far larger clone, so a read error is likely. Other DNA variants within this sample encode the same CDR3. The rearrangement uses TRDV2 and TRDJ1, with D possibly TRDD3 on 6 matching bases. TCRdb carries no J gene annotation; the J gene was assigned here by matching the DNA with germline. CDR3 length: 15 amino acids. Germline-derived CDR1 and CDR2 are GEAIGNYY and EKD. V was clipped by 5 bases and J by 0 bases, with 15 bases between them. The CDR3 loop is CACVLNWAYTDKLIF. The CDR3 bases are TGTGCCTGTGTATTAAACTGGGCCTACACCGATAAACTCATCTTT.

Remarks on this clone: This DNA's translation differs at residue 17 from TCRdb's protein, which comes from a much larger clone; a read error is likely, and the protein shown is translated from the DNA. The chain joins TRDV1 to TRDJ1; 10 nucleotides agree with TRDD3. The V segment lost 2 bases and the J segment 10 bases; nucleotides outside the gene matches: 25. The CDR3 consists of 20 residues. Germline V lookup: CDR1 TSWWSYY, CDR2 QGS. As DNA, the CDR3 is TGTGCTCTTGGGGAAAATTCCTGCGGCCTTCTCCTGTGGGGGATACAGAGACTCATCTTT. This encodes CALGENSCGLLLWGIQRLIF.

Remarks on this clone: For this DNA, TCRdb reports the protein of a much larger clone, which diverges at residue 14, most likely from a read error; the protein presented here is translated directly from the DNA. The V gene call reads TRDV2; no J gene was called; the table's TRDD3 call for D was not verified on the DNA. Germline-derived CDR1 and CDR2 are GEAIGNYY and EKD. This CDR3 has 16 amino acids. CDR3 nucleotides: TGTGCCTGTGTCAACCTGGGGGATATGGCGACCGATAAACACATCTTT. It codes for CACVNLGDMATDKHIF.

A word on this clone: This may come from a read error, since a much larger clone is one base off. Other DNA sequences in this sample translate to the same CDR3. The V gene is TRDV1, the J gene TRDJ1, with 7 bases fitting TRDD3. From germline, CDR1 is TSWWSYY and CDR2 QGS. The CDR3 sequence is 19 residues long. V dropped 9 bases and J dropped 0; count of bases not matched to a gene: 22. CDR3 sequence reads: CALQLNLGVTSRYTDKLIF. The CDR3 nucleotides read TGTGCTCTCCAACTGAACCTGGGGGTCACTTCTAGGTACACCGATAAACTCATCTTT.

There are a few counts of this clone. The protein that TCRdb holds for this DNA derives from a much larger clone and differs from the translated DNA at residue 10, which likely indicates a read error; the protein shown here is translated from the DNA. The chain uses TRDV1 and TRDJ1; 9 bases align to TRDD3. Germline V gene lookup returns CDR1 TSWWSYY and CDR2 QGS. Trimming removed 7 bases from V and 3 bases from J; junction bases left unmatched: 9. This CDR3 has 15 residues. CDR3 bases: TGTGCTCTTGTCGGTACTGGGGGACACGCCGATAAACTCATCTTT. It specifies CALVGTGGHADKLIF.

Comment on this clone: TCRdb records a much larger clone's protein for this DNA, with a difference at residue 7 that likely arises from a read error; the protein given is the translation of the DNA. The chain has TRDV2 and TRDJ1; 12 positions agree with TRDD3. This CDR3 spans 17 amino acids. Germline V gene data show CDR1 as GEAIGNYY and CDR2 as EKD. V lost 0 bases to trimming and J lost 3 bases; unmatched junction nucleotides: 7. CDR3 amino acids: CACDTLPNWGIPDKLIF. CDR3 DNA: TGTGCCTGTGACACCTTACCTAACTGGGGGATACCCGATAAACTCATCTTT.

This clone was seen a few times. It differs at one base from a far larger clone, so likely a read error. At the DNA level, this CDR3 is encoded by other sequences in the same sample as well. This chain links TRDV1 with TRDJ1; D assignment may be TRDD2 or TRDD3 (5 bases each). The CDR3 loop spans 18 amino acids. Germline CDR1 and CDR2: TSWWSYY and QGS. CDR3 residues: CALGETKGPTPGHGKLIF. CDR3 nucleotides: TGTGCTCTTGGGGAAACGAAAGGGCCTACCCCTGGGCACGGTAAACTAATCTTT.

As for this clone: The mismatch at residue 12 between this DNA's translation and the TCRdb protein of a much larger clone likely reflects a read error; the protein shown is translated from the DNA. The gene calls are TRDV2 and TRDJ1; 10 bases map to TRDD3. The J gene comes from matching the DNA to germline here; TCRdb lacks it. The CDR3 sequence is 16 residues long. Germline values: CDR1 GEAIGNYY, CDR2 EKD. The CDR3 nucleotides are TGTGCCTGTGACACGGGGGATACGGTTTCTACCGGTAAACTCATCTTT. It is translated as CACDTGDTVSTGKLIF.

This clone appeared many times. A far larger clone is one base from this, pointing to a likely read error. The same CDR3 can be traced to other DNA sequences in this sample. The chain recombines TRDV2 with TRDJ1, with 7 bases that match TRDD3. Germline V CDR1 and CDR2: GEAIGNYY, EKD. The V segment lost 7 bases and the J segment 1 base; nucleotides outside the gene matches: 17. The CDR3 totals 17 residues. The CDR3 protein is CACDRMGGSPGTDKLIF. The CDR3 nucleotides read TGTGCCTGCGACCGGATGGGGGGATCCCCGGGCACCGATAAACTCATCTTT.